Listed here is a single TCR beta chain. Its antigen is not known. This CDR3 spans 15 amino acids. CDR1 and CDR2 (germline): SGHDT, YYEEEE. Trimming shortened V by 7 bases and J by 2 bases, and 17 bases separated the two germline ends. The sample is drawn from a study of shared clonotypes between healthy human individuals. Data came from immunoSEQ multiplex PCR; TCRdb stores just in-frame clones and leaves some out. This table has 2 million to 3 million clones, approximately 93% appearing once. Study results and caveats: Sampling was confined to blood; repertoires within tissues likely differ. What rarefaction showed was incomplete sorted-subset sequencing despite large depth. Compared with memory subsets, naive subsets generally had larger estimated richness.

The source of this sequence is a man aged 18 to 35 in good health. Some clones in this sample may be carry-over from other donors' samples. The sequenced sample was naive CD4+ T cells from PBMCs. The subset: CD45RA+ positively selected. This chain connects TRBV5-6 to TRBJ2-3, with D possibly matching TRBD2 (6 bases). CDR3 in DNA: TGTGCCAGCCGGATAGGGCGGGGTTACACAGATACGCAGTATTTT. This translates into CASRIGRGYTDTQYF.